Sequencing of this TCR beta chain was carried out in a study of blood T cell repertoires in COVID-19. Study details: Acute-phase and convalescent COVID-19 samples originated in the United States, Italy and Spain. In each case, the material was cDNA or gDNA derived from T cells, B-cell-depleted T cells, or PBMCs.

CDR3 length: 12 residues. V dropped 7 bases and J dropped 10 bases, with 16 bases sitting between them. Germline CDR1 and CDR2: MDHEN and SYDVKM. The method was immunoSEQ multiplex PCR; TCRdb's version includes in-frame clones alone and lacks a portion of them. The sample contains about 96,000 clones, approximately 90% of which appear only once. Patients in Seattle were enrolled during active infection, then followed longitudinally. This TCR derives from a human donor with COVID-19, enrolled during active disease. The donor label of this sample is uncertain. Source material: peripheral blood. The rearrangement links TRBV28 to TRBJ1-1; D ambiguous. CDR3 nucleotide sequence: TGTGCCAGCAAAACCGCGGAGAATCGAGCTTTCTTT. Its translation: CASKTAENRAFF. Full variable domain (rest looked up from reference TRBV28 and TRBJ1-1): DVKVTQSSRYLVKRTGEKVFLECVQDMDHENMFWYRQDPGLGLRLIYFSYDVKMKEKGDIPEGYSVSREKKERFSLILESASTNQTSMYLCASKTAENRAFFGQGTRLTVV.